The following is a T cell receptor (beta chain) sequence with its context. Its antigen is currently unknown. Sequence at one end of the junction differs from germline and may be a read error. The CDR3 is 14 amino acids. Germline V gene data show CDR1 as SGHTA and CDR2 as FQGNSA. The data are from a study of beta chain features in type 1 diabetes. Study results and limitations: Significant though moderate, a shortening of TCRB CDR3s appeared in all four CD4+ subsets of Type 1 diabetes patients.

Expressed TCRB transcripts were sequenced, since all the RNA that had been isolated was reverse transcribed. Clones were read by immunoSEQ multiplex PCR, and TCRdb kept only the in-frame ones, dropping some. The sample lists roughly 500,000 clones; 25% to 35% were seen once. Each donor gave one heparinised blood draw averaging around 120 mL. The clonotype comes from a young man in good health. The chain combines TRBV7-2 with TRBJ2-3; D call uncertain. Input material: naive CD4+ T cells from blood. CDR3 loop: CATSPRVGPDTQYF. The CDR3 DNA follows: TGTGCCACCAGCCCACGGGTGGGCCCAGATACGCAGTATTTT. The full variable domain, rest sourced from reference TRBV7-2 and TRBJ2-3, is GAGVSQSPSNKVTEKGKDVELRCDPISGHTALYWYRQSLGQGLEFLIYFQGNSAPDKSGLPSDRFSAERTGGSVSTLTIQRTQQEDSAVYLCATSPRVGPDTQYFGPGTRLTVL.